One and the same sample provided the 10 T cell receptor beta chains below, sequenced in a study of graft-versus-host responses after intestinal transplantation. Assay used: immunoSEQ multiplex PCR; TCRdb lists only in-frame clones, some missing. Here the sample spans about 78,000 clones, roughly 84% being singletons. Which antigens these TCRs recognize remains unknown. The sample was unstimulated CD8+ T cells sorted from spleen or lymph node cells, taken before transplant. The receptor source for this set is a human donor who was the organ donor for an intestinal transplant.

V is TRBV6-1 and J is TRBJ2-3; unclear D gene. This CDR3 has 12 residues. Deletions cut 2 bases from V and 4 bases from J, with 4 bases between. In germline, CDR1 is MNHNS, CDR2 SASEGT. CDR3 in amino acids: CASSEIADTQYF. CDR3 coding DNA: TGTGCCAGCAGTGAAATAGCAGATACGCAGTATTTT.

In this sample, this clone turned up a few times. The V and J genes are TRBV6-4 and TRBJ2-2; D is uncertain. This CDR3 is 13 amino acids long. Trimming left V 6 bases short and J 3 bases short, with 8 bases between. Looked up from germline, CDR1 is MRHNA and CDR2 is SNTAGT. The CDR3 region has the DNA TGTGCCAGCAGGAACACATACACCGGGGAGCTGTTTTTT. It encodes CASRNTYTGELFF.

The CDR3 loop is CAISKSGSDTQYF. The CDR3 coding sequence is TGTGCCATTTCTAAATCAGGTAGCGATACGCAGTATTTT. The V gene is TRBV2, the J gene TRBJ2-3, with D unclear. Germline V gene sequence: CDR1 SNHLY, CDR2 FYNNEI. Trimming removed 10 bases at V and 6 bases at J, with 17 bases between. The CDR3 loop spans 13 amino acids.

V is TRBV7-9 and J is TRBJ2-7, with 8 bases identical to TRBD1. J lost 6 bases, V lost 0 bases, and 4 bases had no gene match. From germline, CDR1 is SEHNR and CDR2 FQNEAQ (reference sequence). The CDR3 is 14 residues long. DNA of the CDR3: TGTGCCAGCAGCTTAGCGACAGGGGAGCGCGAGCAGTACTTC. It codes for CASSLATGEREQYF.

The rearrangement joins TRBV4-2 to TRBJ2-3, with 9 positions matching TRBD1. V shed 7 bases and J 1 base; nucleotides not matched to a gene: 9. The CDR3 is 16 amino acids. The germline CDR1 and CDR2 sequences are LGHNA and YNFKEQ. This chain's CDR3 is CASKLYGDRGTDTQYF. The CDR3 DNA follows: TGTGCCAGCAAACTTTATGGGGACAGGGGCACAGATACGCAGTATTTT.

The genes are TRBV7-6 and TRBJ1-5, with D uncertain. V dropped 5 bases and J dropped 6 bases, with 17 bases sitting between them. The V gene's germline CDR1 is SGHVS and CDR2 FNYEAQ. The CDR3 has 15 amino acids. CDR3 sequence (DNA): TGTGCCAGCAGCCCCCCCGCGGCAGGTTTTCAGCCCCAGCATTTT. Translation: CASSPPAAGFQPQHF. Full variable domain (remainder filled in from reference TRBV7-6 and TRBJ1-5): GAGVSQSPRYKVTKRGQDVALRCDPISGHVSLYWYRQALGQGPEFLTYFNYEAQQDKSGLPNDRFSAERPEGSISTLTIQRTEQRDSAMYRCASSPPAAGFQPQHFGDGTRLSIL.

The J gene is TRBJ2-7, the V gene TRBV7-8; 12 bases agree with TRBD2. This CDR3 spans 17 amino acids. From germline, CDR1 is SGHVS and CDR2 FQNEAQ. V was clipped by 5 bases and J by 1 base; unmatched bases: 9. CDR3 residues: CASSQRLAGDLSYEQYF. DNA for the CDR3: TGTGCCAGCAGCCAGAGACTAGCGGGGGACCTTTCCTACGAGCAGTACTTC. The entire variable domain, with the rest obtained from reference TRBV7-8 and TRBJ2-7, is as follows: GAGVSQSPRYKVAKRGQDVALRCDPISGHVSLFWYQQALGQGPEFLTYFQNEAQLDKSGLPSDRFFAERPEGSVSTLKIQRTQQEDSAVYLCASSQRLAGDLSYEQYFGPGTRLTVT.

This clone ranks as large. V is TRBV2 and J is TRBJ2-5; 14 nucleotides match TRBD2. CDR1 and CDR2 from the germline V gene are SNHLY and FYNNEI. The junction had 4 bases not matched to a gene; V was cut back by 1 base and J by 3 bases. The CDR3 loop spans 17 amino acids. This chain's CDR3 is CASSEGRLAGGKETQYF. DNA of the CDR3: TGTGCCAGCAGTGAAGGGCGACTAGCGGGGGGGAAAGAGACCCAGTACTTC.

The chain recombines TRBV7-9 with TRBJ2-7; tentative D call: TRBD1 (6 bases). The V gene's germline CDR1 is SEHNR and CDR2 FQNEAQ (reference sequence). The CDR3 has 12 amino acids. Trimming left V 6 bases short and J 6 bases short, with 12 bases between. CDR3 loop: CASSLDRLEQYF. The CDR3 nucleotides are TGTGCCAGCAGTCTAGACAGGCTCGAGCAGTACTTC.

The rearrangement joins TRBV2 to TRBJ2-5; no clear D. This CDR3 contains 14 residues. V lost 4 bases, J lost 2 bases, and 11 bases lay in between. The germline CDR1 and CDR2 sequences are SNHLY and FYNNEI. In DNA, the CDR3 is TGTGCCAGCAGTGGAACGGGTCGACAAGAGACCCAGTACTTC. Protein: CASSGTGRQETQYF.